A single sample gave rise to the 30 T cell receptor beta chains below, sequenced in a study of cytomegalovirus exposure and HLA in healthy donors. Researchers ran the PCR with 60 Vbeta and 13 Jbeta primers. Clones were sequenced by immunoSEQ multiplex PCR, and TCRdb holds only the in-frame ones, with some missing. The table records 150,000 to 200,000 clones, about four fifths of them present only once. The sample consisted of PBMCs. Receptors were obtained from a woman between 45 and 65 years old in good health and CMV-seronegative.

This chain uses TRBV9 with TRBJ1-1; D unresolved. CDR3 size: 15 residues. CDR1 is SGDLS and CDR2 is YYNGEE in the germline V gene. V was trimmed by 0 bases and J by 2 bases, leaving 11 bases between them. The CDR3 protein is CASSVVNSLNTEAFF. DNA of the CDR3: TGTGCCAGCAGCGTAGTGAACAGCTTAAACACTGAAGCTTTCTTT. The full variable domain, in which reference TRBV9 and TRBJ1-1 provide the parts outside the CDR3, is DSGVTQTPKHLITATGQRVTLRCSPRSGDLSVYWYQQSLDQGLQFLIQYYNGEERAKGNILERFSAQQFPDLHSELNLSSLELGDSALYFCASSVVNSLNTEAFFGQGTRLTVV.

The chain has TRBV7-2 and TRBJ2-5, with TRBD2 as a possible D gene (5 bases). V was shortened by 5 bases and J by 3 bases, with 16 bases between the two germline ends. The CDR3 runs to 15 residues. Germline loops: CDR1 SGHTA, CDR2 FQGNSA. The CDR3 nucleotides are TGTGCCAGCAGCCGCGGGCCGGGGTATGAAGAGACCCAGTACTTC. Its translation is CASSRGPGYEETQYF.

In nucleotides, the CDR3 is TGTGCCAGCAGCTTAGGTGCCCCCAGCTCCTACAATGAGCAGTTCTTC. Translating it yields CASSLGAPSSYNEQFF. The chain couples TRBV7-8 to TRBJ2-1; D call uncertain. V lost 1 base to trimming and J lost 0 bases, with 10 bases between them. Per germline, CDR1 SGHVS and CDR2 FQNEAQ. The CDR3 extends over 16 amino acids. Using reference TRBV7-8 and TRBJ2-1 for the parts outside the CDR3, the full variable domain is GAGVSQSPRYKVAKRGQDVALRCDPISGHVSLFWYQQALGQGPEFLTYFQNEAQLDKSGLPSDRFFAERPEGSVSTLKIQRTQQEDSAVYLCASSLGAPSSYNEQFFGPGTRLTVL.

V gene TRBV18 combines with J gene TRBJ1-6; 10 positions agree with TRBD1. The length of the CDR3 is 15 residues. The V gene's germline CDR1 is KGHSH and CDR2 LQKENI. V shed 5 bases and J 5 bases; nucleotides not matched to a gene: 3. CDR3 loop: CASSSGTGDNSPLHF. CDR3 DNA sequence: TGTGCCAGCTCATCCGGGACAGGGGATAATTCACCCCTCCACTTT. The whole variable domain, filled in from reference TRBV18 and TRBJ1-6, reads NAGVMQNPRHLVRRRGQEARLRCSPMKGHSHVYWYRQLPEEGLKFMVYLQKENIIDESGMPKERFSAEFPKEGPSILRIQQVVRGDSAAYFCASSSGTGDNSPLHFGNGTRLTVT.

The V gene is TRBV28, the J gene TRBJ1-2, with D maybe TRBD1 (6 bases). V was shortened by 7 bases and J by 0 bases, with 12 bases between the two germline ends. This CDR3 contains 14 residues. CDR1 MDHEN and CDR2 SYDVKM come from the germline V gene. CDR3 in amino acids: CASKGSGANYGYTF. The CDR3 nucleotides are TGTGCCAGCAAGGGGTCAGGGGCTAACTATGGCTACACCTTC.

The chain is built from TRBV9 and TRBJ2-7; TRBD1 matches at 7 bases. Germline CDR1 is SGDLS and CDR2 is YYNGEE. After removal of 4 bases from V and 5 bases from J, the junction contained 6 bases not matched to a gene. This CDR3 region has 13 residues. The CDR3 DNA reads as TGTGCCAGCAGCCCAGCAACAGGGGACGAGCAGTACTTC. Translating it yields CASSPATGDEQYF.

The chain has TRBV5-5 and TRBJ1-3; 8 bases map to TRBD1. The CDR3 is 16 amino acids. Trimming took 5 bases from V and 0 from J; bases not matched to a gene: 7. CDR1 SGHKS and CDR2 YYEKEE come from the germline V gene (reference sequence). CDR3 protein: CASSLQGGGSGNTIYF. CDR3 DNA sequence: TGTGCCAGCAGTCTACAGGGGGGTGGCTCTGGAAACACCATATATTTT.

This clone was found once. The chain links TRBV15 to TRBJ1-5; no clear D. The germline V and J ends were trimmed by 1 base and 9 bases, with 16 bases remaining between them. From germline, CDR1 is LNHNV and CDR2 YYDKDF (reference sequence). The CDR3 length is 15 residues. In DNA form, the CDR3 reads TGTGCCACCAGCAGAGGTGCCGCTGAGGAGGGGCCCCAGCATTTT. Amino acid sequence: CATSRGAAEEGPQHF.

As DNA, the CDR3 is TGTGCCAGCAGGAATACAGGGGGCCATAATTCACCCCTCCACTTT. Residues: CASRNTGGHNSPLHF. V usage is TRBV27 and J usage is TRBJ1-6, with TRBD1 matching over 9 bases. The CDR3 length is 15 residues. Losses at the gene ends were 6 bases for V and 5 bases for J; bases not matched to a gene: 5. In germline, CDR1 is MNHEY, CDR2 SMNVEV (reference sequence).

There are a few counts of this clone. V is TRBV18 and J is TRBJ1-1, with a possible D match to TRBD1 (5 bases). Trimming pared 5 bases from V and 8 bases from J, leaving 9 bases between. In germline, CDR1 is KGHSH, CDR2 LQKENI. This CDR3 region has 11 residues. Here the CDR3 reads CASSANREAFF. The CDR3 DNA reads TGTGCCAGCTCAGCCAACAGGGAAGCTTTCTTT.

This clone appeared a few times. The rearrangement joins TRBV6-6 to TRBJ1-1, with D possibly matching TRBD1 (5 bases). The V gene's germline CDR1 is MNHNY and CDR2 SVGAGI (reference sequence). The V and J ends lost 2 bases and 5 bases respectively, with 9 bases between them. The CDR3 loop spans 13 amino acids. CDR3 protein: CASSYREGTEAFF. CDR3 DNA: TGTGCCAGCAGTTACCGGGAGGGGACTGAAGCTTTCTTT.

This clone was recorded once. The chain carries TRBV6-5 and TRBJ1-5; TRBD1 might be the D (5 bases). Germline CDR1 and CDR2: MNHEY and SVGAGI. Trimming removed 6 bases at V and 2 bases at J, with 14 bases between. There are 15 residues in the CDR3. CDR3 region: CASRSLRVGNQPQHF. In nucleotides, the CDR3 is TGTGCCAGCAGAAGCCTCAGGGTCGGCAATCAGCCCCAGCATTTT.

The chain recombines TRBV29-1 with TRBJ1-2, with a weak D call TRBD1 (6 bases). The V gene's germline CDR1 is SQVTM and CDR2 ANQGSEA. CDR3 length: 14 amino acids. V was trimmed by 5 bases and J by 0 bases, leaving 13 bases between them. CDR3 residues: CSVFTGSPNYGYTF. CDR3 nucleotides: TGCAGCGTTTTTACAGGGAGCCCTAACTATGGCTACACCTTC.

V usage is TRBV18 and J usage is TRBJ1-1; 11 positions match TRBD1. Germline lookup yields CDR1 KGHSH and CDR2 LQKENI. V gave up 6 bases and J gave up 5 bases; unmatched junction bases: 8. The CDR3 consists of 15 residues. In nucleotides, the CDR3 is TGTGCCAGCTCGTCGGACAGGGGGCCGTATACTGAAGCTTTCTTT. Residues: CASSSDRGPYTEAFF. Variable domain in full (rest from reference TRBV18 and TRBJ1-1): NAGVMQNPRHLVRRRGQEARLRCSPMKGHSHVYWYRQLPEEGLKFMVYLQKENIIDESGMPKERFSAEFPKEGPSILRIQQVVRGDSAAYFCASSSDRGPYTEAFFGQGTRLTVV.

The rearrangement joins TRBV15 to TRBJ1-4; 8 bases map to TRBD1. The junction had 3 bases not matched to a gene; V was cut back by 4 bases and J by 2 bases. The CDR3 is made up of 15 amino acids. CDR1 and CDR2 (germline): LNHNV, YYDKDF (reference sequence). The CDR3 sequence is CATSTRTGTNEKLFF. The CDR3 region has the DNA TGTGCCACCAGCACCCGGACAGGGACTAATGAAAAACTGTTTTTT.

The chain is built from TRBV9 and TRBJ2-7; 7 bases align to TRBD1. The CDR3 has 15 amino acids. Germline CDR1 SGDLS, CDR2 YYNGEE. J gave up 3 bases and V 0 bases, and 6 bases lay outside the gene matches. The CDR3 bases are TGTGCCAGCAGCGTAGAATCGGGACAGAACTACGAGCAGTACTTC. As protein: CASSVESGQNYEQYF.

V is TRBV18 and J is TRBJ2-7, with TRBD1 identical over 10 bases. The germline V gene encodes CDR1 KGHSH and CDR2 LQKENI. The CDR3 length is 15 residues. J gave up 9 bases and V 0 bases, and 8 bases lay outside the gene matches. The CDR3 reads CASSPPLDRGIGQYF. Written as DNA, the CDR3 is TGTGCCAGCTCACCACCCCTGGACAGGGGGATCGGGCAGTACTTC. The variable domain in full, completed from reference TRBV18 and TRBJ2-7, reads NAGVMQNPRHLVRRRGQEARLRCSPMKGHSHVYWYRQLPEEGLKFMVYLQKENIIDESGMPKERFSAEFPKEGPSILRIQQVVRGDSAAYFCASSPPLDRGIGQYFGPGTRLTVT.

The rearrangement links TRBV5-6 to TRBJ2-1; 7 positions agree with TRBD1. Trimming took 4 bases from V and 2 from J; bases not matched to a gene: 6. Germline-derived CDR1 and CDR2 are SGHDT and YYEEEE. The CDR3 totals 15 residues. The CDR3 sequence is CASSVPGTAYNEQFF. In DNA, the CDR3 is TGTGCCAGCAGCGTACCCGGGACAGCCTACAATGAGCAGTTCTTC. The full variable domain, in which reference TRBV5-6 and TRBJ2-1 provide the parts outside the CDR3, is DAGVTQSPTHLIKTRGQQVTLRCSPKSGHDTVSWYQQALGQGPQFIFQYYEEEERQRGNFPDRFSGHQFPNYSSELNVNALLLGDSALYLCASSVPGTAYNEQFFGPGTRLTVL.

The chain employs TRBV7-9 and TRBJ2-7; possibly TRBD1 for D (7 bases). Trimming took 5 bases from V and 5 from J, leaving 13 bases between them. The CDR3 has 13 amino acids. The germline V gene has CDR1 SEHNR and CDR2 FQNEAQ (reference sequence). The CDR3 region is CASSAGTVNEQYF. The CDR3 nucleotides are TGTGCCAGCAGCGCGGGGACAGTCAACGAGCAGTACTTC.

This chain links TRBV29-1 with TRBJ1-3, with D perhaps TRBD1 (6 bases). The CDR3 loop spans 14 amino acids. Germline values: CDR1 SQVTM, CDR2 ANQGSEA. The V and J ends lost 6 bases and 2 bases respectively, with 14 bases between them. This CDR3 reads CSVGAGAPGNTIYF. DNA for the CDR3: TGCAGCGTGGGGGCAGGGGCTCCTGGAAACACCATATATTTT.

The chain uses TRBV5-1 and TRBJ1-5; the match to TRBD1 covers 10 bases. The CDR3 consists of 15 residues. CDR1 and CDR2 (germline): SGHRS, YFSETQ. J was trimmed by 5 bases and V by 3 bases; bases with no gene match: 5. CDR3 sequence: CASSWTGGKDQPQHF. Written as DNA, the CDR3 is TGCGCCAGCAGCTGGACAGGGGGGAAAGATCAGCCCCAGCATTTT. The variable domain in full, completed from reference TRBV5-1 and TRBJ1-5, reads KAGVTQTPRYLIKTRGQQVTLSCSPISGHRSVSWYQQTPGQGLQFLFEYFSETQRNKGNFPGRFSGRQFSNSRSEMNVSTLELGDSALYLCASSWTGGKDQPQHFGDGTRLSIL.

The J gene is TRBJ1-5, the V gene TRBV4-1; D is possibly TRBD1 (5 bases). The CDR3 is 16 amino acids. Trimming cost V 2 bases and J 0 bases, with 11 bases left between them. The germline V gene encodes CDR1 MGHRA and CDR2 YSYEKL. The chain's CDR3 is CASSQPTRGSNQPQHF. CDR3 DNA sequence: TGCGCCAGCAGCCAACCCACAAGGGGTAGCAATCAGCCCCAGCATTTT.

The chain employs TRBV7-8 and TRBJ2-7, with 7 bases lining up with TRBD1. This CDR3 has 15 residues. Germline values: CDR1 SGHVS, CDR2 FQNEAQ. J was trimmed by 2 bases and V by 6 bases; bases with no gene match: 10. CDR3 in DNA: TGTGCCAGCAGTTCCTCTTCGACAGGGACCTACGAGCAGTACTTC. It codes for CASSSSSTGTYEQYF.

The V gene is TRBV5-1, the J gene TRBJ2-7; 9 bases are shared with TRBD1. J lost 3 bases, V lost 4 bases, and 5 bases had no gene match. This CDR3 contains 14 residues. The V gene's germline CDR1 is SGHRS and CDR2 YFSETQ. Here the CDR3 reads CASSRRTGVYEQYF. The CDR3, as DNA: TGCGCCAGCAGCCGGAGGACAGGGGTCTACGAGCAGTACTTC.

This clone was seen more than once but under ten times. J is TRBJ1-4 and V is TRBV2, with D maybe TRBD1 (5 bases). The CDR3 runs 14 residues. Germline V gene lookup returns CDR1 SNHLY and CDR2 FYNNEI. V shed 8 bases and J shed 8 bases, with 18 bases lying between them. The CDR3 loop reads CASRGGPGGEKLFF. CDR3 DNA sequence: TGTGCCAGCCGGGGGGGACCGGGAGGCGAAAAACTGTTTTTT.

This sequence joins TRBV19 and TRBJ1-5; 8 nucleotides line up with TRBD1. V was clipped by 8 bases and J by 4 bases; unmatched bases: 10. The CDR3 consists of 15 residues. From germline, CDR1 is LNHDA and CDR2 SQIVND (reference sequence). The CDR3 protein is CASLDRAYSNQPQHF. In DNA, the CDR3 is TGTGCCAGTTTGGACAGGGCGTACAGTAATCAGCCCCAGCATTTT.

V and J are TRBV11-2 and TRBJ1-1; maybe TRBD1 (6 bases). The CDR3 consists of 15 residues. The germline V gene encodes CDR1 SGHAT and CDR2 FQNNGV. V gave up 5 bases and J gave up 1 base, with 14 bases separating them. The CDR3 bases are TGTGCCAGCAGCGCCCCCGGGACATGGAACACTGAAGCTTTCTTT. Amino acid sequence: CASSAPGTWNTEAFF.

On this clone: The junction differs from germline at one of its ends, possibly a read error. The V gene is TRBV7-7, the J gene TRBJ2-3, with TRBD1 matching 9 bases. CDR3 size: 15 residues. Germline values: CDR1 SSHAT, CDR2 FNYEAQ (reference sequence). CDR3 nucleotides: TGTGCTAGCAGCCAGGGGACAGGGCAGACAGATACGCAGTATTTT. Translating gives CASSQGTGQTDTQYF.

The CDR3 DNA reads as TGTGCCTCTACGCAGGACAGGGAGACTGAAGCTTTCTTT. Amino acids: CASTQDRETEAFF. V and J are TRBV10-3 and TRBJ1-1, with 8 bases lining up with TRBD1. The CDR3 is 13 amino acids. Per the germline V gene, CDR1 is ENHRY and CDR2 is SYGVKD. J lost 5 bases, V lost 11 bases, and 10 bases had no gene match.

This clone showed up just once. The chain is built from TRBV4-1 and TRBJ2-5; 14 nucleotides align to TRBD2. The CDR3 has 18 amino acids. V was clipped by 1 base and J by 4 bases; unmatched bases: 8. CDR1 and CDR2 from the germline V gene are MGHRA and YSYEKL. The DNA for the CDR3 is TGCGCCAGCAGCCAAGGGGGACTAGCGGGGGAAAGGGGAGAGACCCAGTACTTC. It is translated as CASSQGGLAGERGETQYF.